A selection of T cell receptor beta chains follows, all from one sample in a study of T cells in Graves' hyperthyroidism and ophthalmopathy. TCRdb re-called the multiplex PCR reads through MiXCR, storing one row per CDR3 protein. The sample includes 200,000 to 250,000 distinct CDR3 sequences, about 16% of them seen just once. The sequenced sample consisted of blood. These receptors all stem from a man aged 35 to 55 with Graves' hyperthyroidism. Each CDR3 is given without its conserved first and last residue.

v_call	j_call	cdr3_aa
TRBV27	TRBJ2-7	ASSLEAAHEQY
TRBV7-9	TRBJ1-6	ASSGRRGGSPLH
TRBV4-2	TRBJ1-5	ASSLLLGQSVPQH
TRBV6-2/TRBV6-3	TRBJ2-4	ASRIGQLKNIQY
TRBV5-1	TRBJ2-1	ASSSGLAGGNNEQF
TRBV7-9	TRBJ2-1	ASSADSYNEQF
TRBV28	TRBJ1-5	ASTYGNQPQH
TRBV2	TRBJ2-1	ASRTSGGAEQF
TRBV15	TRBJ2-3	ATSRGQAITDTQY
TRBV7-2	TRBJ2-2	ASSSVASGTGELF
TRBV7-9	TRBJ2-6	ASSLGNGANVLT
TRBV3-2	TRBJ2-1	ASSQEGQGHNEQF
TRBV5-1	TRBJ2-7	ASSVAPGQRTYEQY
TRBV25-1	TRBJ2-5	ASSDSAEETQY
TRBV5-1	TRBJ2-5	ASAPAPSLQETQY
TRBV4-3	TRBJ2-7	ASSPSVDRPGEQY
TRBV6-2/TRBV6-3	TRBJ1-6	ASSFRQELDSSYNSPLH